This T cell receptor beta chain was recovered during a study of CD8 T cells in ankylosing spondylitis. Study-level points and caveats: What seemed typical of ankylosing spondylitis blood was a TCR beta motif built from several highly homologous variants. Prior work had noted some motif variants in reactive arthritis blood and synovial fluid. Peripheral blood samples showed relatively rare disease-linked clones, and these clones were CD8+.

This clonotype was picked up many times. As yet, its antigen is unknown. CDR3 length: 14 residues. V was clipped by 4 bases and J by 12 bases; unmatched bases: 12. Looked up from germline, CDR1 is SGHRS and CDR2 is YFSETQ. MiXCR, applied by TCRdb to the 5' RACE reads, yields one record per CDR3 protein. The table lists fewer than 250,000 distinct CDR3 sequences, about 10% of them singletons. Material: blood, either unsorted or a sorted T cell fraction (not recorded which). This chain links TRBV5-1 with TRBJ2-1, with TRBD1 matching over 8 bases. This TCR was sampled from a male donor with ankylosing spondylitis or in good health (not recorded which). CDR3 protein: CASSTGQGSGVQFF. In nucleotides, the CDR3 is TGCGCCAGCAGCACTGGACAGGGAAGCGGAGTGCAGTTCTTC.